Here is one T cell receptor (beta chain) with its context. The record originates from a study of T cell changes during pregnancy in multiple sclerosis. Some clones are missing from TCRdb's copy, which holds only in-frame ones; the method was immunoSEQ multiplex PCR. The repertoire holds around 78,000 clones, with about 92% as singletons. This sequence was found in a female donor with multiple sclerosis, enrolled in a pregnancy study. Sequences were derived from peripheral blood, sampled in the second trimester of pregnancy.

The CDR3 DNA is TGTGCCAGCAGCCCCTACCGGGACAGGGGTCCCGGGGAGCTGTTTTTT. Translating gives CASSPYRDRGPGELFF. V is TRBV5-8 and J is TRBJ2-2, with 10 bases lining up with TRBD1. V lost 4 bases and J lost 6; bases outside the gene matches: 9. Germline CDR1 and CDR2: SGHTS and YDEGEE. This CDR3 has 16 amino acids.